These T cell receptor beta chains were read from a single sample in a study of blood T cell repertoires in COVID-19. The table came from immunoSEQ multiplex PCR; TCRdb's copy has only in-frame clones and leaves some out. The sample lists about 410,000 clones, around 92% occurring once. Sample: PBMCs or T cells enriched from blood (not recorded which). All receptors derive from a woman younger than 45 who had recovered from COVID-19. The CDR3 runs from the conserved cysteine through the conserved F or W. The D gene is left open where the match is weak. The listing skips clone size in some rows; elsewhere it reads once, few, many or a size class.

>.|TRBJ2-1|TRBD2|TRBV2
TGTGCCAGCAGTGATTTCGGGAGGGCCATGGGTGAGCAGTTCTTC
CASSDFGRAMGEQFF
>.|TRBJ1-1|.|TRBV4-1
TGCGCCAGCACTCGGGAGGCACCCATGAACACTGAAGCTTTCTTT
CASTREAPMNTEAFF
>.|TRBJ2-1|TRBD2|TRBV11-3
TGTGCCAGCAGCTTCAGCTTAGCGGGTGAGCAGTTCTTC
CASSFSLAGEQFF
>.|TRBJ2-3|TRBD2|TRBV28
TGTGCCAGCAGTCCAGGACTAGCGGGAGCCACAGATACGCAGTATTTT
CASSPGLAGATDTQYF
>.|TRBJ1-2|.|TRBV5-4
TGTGCCAGCAGCCTTACAGGGAGATATGGCTACACCTTC
CASSLTGRYGYTF
>.|TRBJ1-3|.|TRBV28
TGTGCCAGCAGTTTTCCGGGGGGGCGTCGTGGAAACACCATATATTTT
CASSFPGGRRGNTIYF
>.|TRBJ1-6|TRBD1|TRBV28
TGTGCCAGCAGTTTCAGGGGGCTCGGTTCACCCCTCCACTTT
CASSFRGLGSPLHF
>.|TRBJ1-2|.|TRBV30
TGTGCCTGGAGTGGGGGTGGGGCTACTAACTATGGCTACACCTTC
CAWSGGGATNYGYTF
>.|TRBJ1-4|TRBD1|TRBV5-1
TGCGCCAGCAGCTTGGGGACAGGAGCTAATGAAAAACTGTTTTTT
CASSLGTGANEKLFF
>.|TRBJ1-2|.|TRBV5-6
TGTGCCAGCAGCTCCCCGATACAGGGCTCTCATGGCTACACCTTC
CASSSPIQGSHGYTF
>.|TRBJ1-2|TRBD1|TRBV6-1
TGTGCCAGCAGTGAACAGGGGGCTGGTGGCTACACCTTC
CASSEQGAGGYTF
>.|TRBJ1-2|.|TRBV19
TGTGCCAGTTGGGGATCGACAGTTCGCTATGGCTACACCTTC
CASWGSTVRYGYTF
>.|TRBJ1-2|TRBD1|TRBV5-1
TGCGCCAGCAGCTTGGTCGCCAGGGGGATCTATGGCTACACCTTC
CASSLVARGIYGYTF
>.|TRBJ1-1|.|TRBV5-1
TGCGCCAGCAGCGTGGAGGCAGGGTTGAACACTGAAGCTTTCTTT
CASSVEAGLNTEAFF
>once|TRBJ2-1|TRBD2|TRBV12-5
TGTGCTAGTGGTTTGCCACGGGGGGCTAGCGGGGGCCAGAGCTCCTACAATGAGCAGTTCTTC
CASGLPRGASGGQSSYNEQFF
>.|TRBJ1-5|TRBD1|TRBV7-2
TGTGCCAGCAGCTCGGCAGGGGGTTTCAATCAGCCCCAGCATTTT
CASSSAGGFNQPQHF
>.|TRBJ2-7|.|TRBV21-1
TGTGCCAGCAGCAAAGGACAGGGGGCTCTCAACTCCTACGAGCAGTACTTC
CASSKGQGALNSYEQYF
>.|TRBJ2-5|TRBD2|TRBV7-9
TGTGCCAGCAGCTCGGCGGGACTAGCAGAAACCCAAGAGACCCAGTACTTC
CASSSAGLAETQETQYF
>.|TRBJ2-1|TRBD2|TRBV9
TGTGCCAGCAGCGTAGTGGGCGGGAGTTCCAATGAGCAGTTCTTC
CASSVVGGSSNEQFF
>once|TRBJ2-4|TRBD1|TRBV10-1
TGCGCCAGCAGTTCTGGACAGGGGGCGTCCAAAAACATTCAGTACTTC
CASSSGQGASKNIQYF
>.|TRBJ2-2|.|TRBV7-3
TGTGCCAGCAGCTTAGGAGGGGGCCCTAGCGGGGAGCTGTTTTTT
CASSLGGGPSGELFF
>.|TRBJ2-7|TRBD2|TRBV5-4
TGTGCCAGCAGCTCAGGGACTAGCGGGAGTGTCTACGAGCAGTACTTC
CASSSGTSGSVYEQYF
>.|TRBJ1-5|.|TRBV27
TGTGCCAGCAGTTTATCCCAGTCTCAGCCCCAGCATTTT
CASSLSQSQPQHF
>.|TRBJ1-2|TRBD1|TRBV5-1
TGCGCCAGCAGCTTAAGCACGACAGGGGACGGCTACACCTTC
CASSLSTTGDGYTF
>.|TRBJ2-1|.|TRBV7-9
TGTGCCAGCAGCTTAGACTTTAGCTCCTACAATGAGCAGTTCTTC
CASSLDFSSYNEQFF
>.|TRBJ2-7|.|TRBV7-8
TGTGCCAGCAGCTTAGGACAGGACTACGAGCAGTACTTC
CASSLGQDYEQYF
>once|TRBJ2-3|.|TRBV6-5
TGTGCCAGCAGTTACATTTCGCGGGGCCCTGAGGATACGCAGTATTTT
CASSYISRGPEDTQYF
>.|TRBJ1-2|.|TRBV3-1/TRBV3-2
TGTGCCAGCAGCCGCGTGCGCACAGCCCCTCACTATGGCTACACCTTC
CASSRVRTAPHYGYTF
>.|TRBJ1-3|.|TRBV5-1
TGCGCCAGCAGCTTGGATATAGGGGCCGGAAACACCATATATTTT
CASSLDIGAGNTIYF
>.|TRBJ1-1|.|TRBV2
TGTGCCAGCAGTGAAGTGCAGGGCACTGAAGCTTTCTTT
CASSEVQGTEAFF
>few|TRBJ2-7|.|TRBV5-1
TGCGCCAGCAGCTTGGTAGCCTCCTACGAGCAGTACTTC
CASSLVASYEQYF
>.|TRBJ2-5|TRBD1|TRBV3-1/TRBV3-2
TGTGCCAGCAGCCAAGGGAGACAGGGGCTGGGGACCCAGTACTTC
CASSQGRQGLGTQYF
>many|TRBJ1-2|.|TRBV28
TGTGCCAGCAGTATCATGGGGGGTTCCTATGGCTACACCTTC
CASSIMGGSYGYTF
>.|TRBJ2-1|TRBD2|TRBV25-1
TGTGCCAGCAGTGAGGACCAGGGACTAATGCCGGAGCAGTTCTTC
CASSEDQGLMPEQFF
>.|TRBJ2-1|TRBD1|TRBV7-8
TGTGCCAGCAGCTCTTCGACAGGGGCCCTACAAGGCTCCTACAATGAGCAGTTCTTC
CASSSSTGALQGSYNEQFF
>.|TRBJ2-3|TRBD2|TRBV9
TGTGCCAGCAGCGTAGAGAGCGGGGGACCTAGCACAGATACGCAGTATTTT
CASSVESGGPSTDTQYF
>.|TRBJ2-2|TRBD2|TRBV7-2
TGTGCCAGCAGCTTAGTACAAGCCGGGAGGATCACCGGGGAGCTGTTTTTT
CASSLVQAGRITGELFF
>.|TRBJ1-1|TRBD1|TRBV9
TGTGCCAGCAGCGCCCAGGGACAGGGGTGGGACACTGAAGCTTTCTTT
CASSAQGQGWDTEAFF
>.|TRBJ2-5|.|TRBV7-3
TGTGCCAGCAGCCCACAAGGCAGGGGCGGACAAGAGACCCAGTACTTC
CASSPQGRGGQETQYF
>.|TRBJ2-2|TRBD1|TRBV5-1
TGCGCCAGCAGCTTCGAGACAGGGGGCGGCGGGGAGCTGTTTTTT
CASSFETGGGGELFF
>.|TRBJ2-5|TRBD1|TRBV30
TGTGCCTGGAGCGACTTAACCGGGACAGGGGTTGGCAAGACCCAGTACTTC
CAWSDLTGTGVGKTQYF
>.|TRBJ2-2|TRBD1|TRBV5-1
TGCGCCAGCAGCTTGGATCTTCAGGGGGCCCAGAACACCGGGGAGCTGTTTTTT
CASSLDLQGAQNTGELFF
>.|TRBJ1-1|TRBD1|TRBV7-9
TGTGCCAGCAGCCCCGGACAGGGGCACACTGAAGCTTTCTTT
CASSPGQGHTEAFF